These 20 T cell receptor beta chains came from one sample sequenced in a study of CD8+ T cells in alopecia areata. Treatment denoted: oral pan-JAK inhibitor, 5-10 mg twice daily. Extracted RNA was reverse transcribed into cDNA, the sequencing template. Assay used: immunoSEQ multiplex PCR; TCRdb lists only in-frame clones, some missing. Altogether approximately 140,000 clones are present, roughly 82% being singletons, with the ten largest covering roughly 25%. The material sequenced was CD8+ T cells sorted from blood, taken at week 4, from a patient treated with tofacitinib. All receptors come from a human donor with alopecia areata.

This sequence joins TRBV4-3 and TRBJ2-7; 8 positions agree with TRBD2. The CDR3 consists of 16 residues. Germline V gene data show CDR1 as LGHNA and CDR2 as YSLEER. J was trimmed by 0 bases and V by 0 bases; bases with no gene match: 4. DNA for the CDR3: TGCGCCAGCAGCCAAGATGACAGCGGGAGCTCCTACGAGCAGTACTTC. Protein sequence: CASSQDDSGSSYEQYF.

The J gene is TRBJ2-1, the V gene TRBV6-5; TRBD2 matches 10 bases. This CDR3 spans 15 amino acids. Germline CDR1 MNHEY, CDR2 SVGAGI. The J segment lost 7 bases and the V segment lost 2 bases, leaving 5 bases of the junction unmatched. Here the CDR3 reads CASSYAASGGNEQFF. The CDR3 coding sequence is TGTGCCAGCAGTTACGCAGCTAGCGGGGGTAATGAGCAGTTCTTC.

This clone was seen repeatedly, ten times or more. This chain connects TRBV19 to TRBJ1-2; maybe TRBD1 (5 bases). The V end was cut by 7 bases, the J end by 4 bases, with 13 bases between. The CDR3 runs 13 residues. CDR1 and CDR2 from the germline V gene are LNHDA and SQIVND (reference sequence). This chain's CDR3 is CASTPDRIYGYTF. CDR3 DNA sequence: TGTGCCAGTACTCCCGACAGAATCTATGGCTACACCTTC.

V is TRBV4-1 and J is TRBJ2-7; 9 positions match TRBD2. The CDR3 covers 14 residues. J lost 5 bases, V lost 3 bases, and 5 bases had no gene match. Germline-derived CDR1 and CDR2 are MGHRA and YSYEKL. CDR3 DNA sequence: TGCGCCAGCAGCCACCGACTAGCGGTCGACGAGCAGTACTTC. Its protein is CASSHRLAVDEQYF.

This clone was found a few times. The chain joins TRBV29-1 to TRBJ2-7; D remains unclear. V lost 1 base and J 0 bases, leaving 7 bases between the germline ends. Germline loops: CDR1 SQVTM, CDR2 ANQGSEA. CDR3 length: 13 residues. The CDR3 sequence is CSVEVGSSYEQYF. DNA of the CDR3: TGCAGCGTTGAAGTCGGCAGCTCCTACGAGCAGTACTTC.

This clone was seen a handful of times. The chain has TRBV10-3 and TRBJ2-1, with 8 positions matching TRBD2. This CDR3 has 15 amino acids. Looked up from germline, CDR1 is ENHRY and CDR2 is SYGVKD. The ends lost 10 bases at V and 1 base at J; junction bases unmatched: 9. The CDR3 nucleotides are TGTGCCACCAGACCGACTAGCGAGTCCTACAATGAGCAGTTCTTC. It codes for CATRPTSESYNEQFF.

J is TRBJ1-2 and V is TRBV11-2; TRBD1 might be the D (6 bases). Germline V gene lookup returns CDR1 SGHAT and CDR2 FQNNGV. The CDR3 spans 15 residues. Trimming removed 4 bases at V and 6 bases at J, with 18 bases between. The CDR3 loop is CASSYPPAGGNGYTF. CDR3 nucleotides: TGTGCCAGCAGCTACCCACCGGCGGGGGGCAATGGCTACACCTTC.

This rearrangement joins TRBV19 to TRBJ2-1; TRBD2 matches 9 bases. V was clipped by 4 bases and J by 5 bases; unmatched bases: 6. The CDR3 has 15 amino acids. CDR1 LNHDA and CDR2 SQIVND come from the germline V gene (reference sequence). The CDR3 loop is CASSKLAGDNNEQFF. Written as DNA, the CDR3 is TGTGCCAGTAGTAAACTAGCGGGCGATAACAATGAGCAGTTCTTC.

This sequence joins TRBV27 and TRBJ2-3; D uncertain. The germline V gene has CDR1 MNHEY and CDR2 SMNVEV (reference sequence). V lost 6 bases and J lost 2, with 15 bases in between. CDR3 length: 15 amino acids. The CDR3, as DNA: TGTGCCAGCAGCAGGAAGTGGAGATCCACAGATACGCAGTATTTT. Translated, it gives CASSRKWRSTDTQYF.

This chain connects TRBV9 to TRBJ2-5; D might be TRBD2 (7 bases). Germline lookup yields CDR1 SGDLS and CDR2 YYNGEE. CDR3 size: 15 residues. Trimming took off 0 bases at V and 1 base at J, with 10 bases between the two ends. CDR3 in amino acids: CASSVAGGLQETQYF. CDR3 sequence (DNA): TGTGCCAGCAGCGTAGCGGGGGGCCTCCAAGAGACCCAGTACTTC.

V and J are TRBV19 and TRBJ1-2; D unresolved. This CDR3 is built from 14 residues. V was trimmed by 9 bases and J by 5 bases, leaving 19 bases between them. The germline gives CDR1 LNHDA, CDR2 SQIVND (reference sequence). The CDR3 nucleotides read TGTGCCAGCAGCCCTCTGGAAACGGGTTATGGCTACACCTTC. This gives the protein CASSPLETGYGYTF.

V gene TRBV7-2 combines with J gene TRBJ2-5, with 10 bases fitting TRBD2. Looked up from germline, CDR1 is SGHTA and CDR2 is FQGNSA. Trimming removed 5 bases from V and 0 bases from J; junction bases left unmatched: 9. There are 17 residues in the CDR3. CDR3 residues: CASSPRPSGGYQETQYF. Written as DNA, the CDR3 is TGTGCCAGCAGCCCGCGCCCTAGCGGGGGTTACCAAGAGACCCAGTACTTC.

The CDR3 protein is CASSLSTGATYNEQFF. As DNA, the CDR3 is TGCGCCAGCAGCCTAAGTACAGGGGCAACCTACAATGAGCAGTTCTTC. The rearrangement joins TRBV4-1 to TRBJ2-1; 7 bases fit TRBD1. The CDR3 contains 16 residues. The trim removed 4 bases at V and 2 bases at J, leaving 8 bases unmatched. Germline V gene sequence: CDR1 MGHRA, CDR2 YSYEKL.

The chain combines TRBV14 with TRBJ1-2; D gene uncertain. The V end lost 2 bases, the J end lost 4 bases, and 8 bases lay between the germline ends. There are 13 residues in the CDR3. From germline, CDR1 is SGHDN and CDR2 FVKESK. DNA for the CDR3: TGTGCCAGCAGCCAACTGGCTGTCTATGGCTACACCTTC. The encoded protein is CASSQLAVYGYTF. The variable domain in full, completed from reference TRBV14 and TRBJ1-2, reads EAGVTQFPSHSVIEKGQTVTLRCDPISGHDNLYWYRRVMGKEIKFLLHFVKESKQDESGMPNNRFLAERTGGTYSTLKVQPAELEDSGVYFCASSQLAVYGYTFGSGTRLTVV.

The chain uses TRBV23-1 and TRBJ2-1, with D unclear. TRBV23-1 is annotated as an ORF whose role is uncertain. V lost 5 bases to trimming and J lost 6 bases, with 17 bases between them. There are 15 residues in the CDR3. The CDR3 DNA follows: TGCGCCAGCAGTAAACAGCTGCTCCCCACCAATGAGCAGTTCTTC. Its translation: CASSKQLLPTNEQFF.

The rearrangement links TRBV4-1 to TRBJ2-7; D is possibly TRBD1 (5 bases). Per the germline V gene, CDR1 is MGHRA and CDR2 is YSYEKL. This CDR3 comprises 15 residues. Trimming pared 1 base from V and 5 bases from J, leaving 15 bases between. The DNA for the CDR3 is TGCGCCAGCAGCCAAGTTATAGGAGAGACAGACGAGCAGTACTTC. It is translated as CASSQVIGETDEQYF.

CDR3 residues: CASSVVGTYQETQYF. In nucleotides, the CDR3 is TGTGCCAGCAGCGTAGTGGGAACGTACCAAGAGACCCAGTACTTC. This chain links TRBV9 with TRBJ2-5; D gene unclear. The CDR3 runs to 15 residues. Trimming shortened V by 0 bases and J by 0 bases, and 9 bases separated the two germline ends. The germline V gene encodes CDR1 SGDLS and CDR2 YYNGEE.

The chain links TRBV7-8 to TRBJ1-2; D is unclear. This CDR3 spans 13 amino acids. Germline V lookup: CDR1 SGHVS, CDR2 FQNEAQ. V was pared by 0 bases and J by 0 bases, with 2 bases between. Here the CDR3 reads CASSLAPNYGYTF. CDR3 in DNA: TGTGCCAGCAGCTTAGCTCCTAACTATGGCTACACCTTC.

J is TRBJ1-1 and V is TRBV7-6; 11 nucleotides agree with TRBD1. Germline V CDR1 and CDR2: SGHVS, FNYEAQ. Unmatched junction bases numbered 0, after V lost 1 base and J lost 2 bases. This CDR3 contains 15 residues. The CDR3 protein is CASSLGTGGNTEAFF. For the CDR3, the DNA is TGTGCCAGCAGCTTAGGGACAGGGGGCAACACTGAAGCTTTCTTT.

The chain links TRBV7-9 to TRBJ1-2; 10 bases are a match to TRBD1. CDR1 and CDR2 (germline): SEHNR, FQNEAQ (reference sequence). This CDR3 is 16 amino acids long. Trimming at V came to 5 bases and at J to 5 bases, leaving 11 bases not matched to a gene. The DNA for the CDR3 is TGTGCCAGCAGCCACCTCGAAGGGACAGGGGCATATGGCTACACCTTC. Translating gives CASSHLEGTGAYGYTF.